Listed below are T cell receptor beta chains from one sample, sequenced in a study of cytomegalovirus exposure and HLA in healthy donors. The data were produced by immunoSEQ multiplex PCR, yet TCRdb's version contains in-frame clones alone and is incomplete. The table lists approximately 140,000 clones, 60% to 85% of them singletons. The sequenced sample consisted of PBMCs. All receptors come from a man aged 18 to 29 in good health and CMV-seronegative. Both conserved end residues are part of each CDR3. The D gene is left open where the match is weak. Not all rows give a size; the values are once, few, many and, for expanded clones, a class.

V gene	J gene	D gene	clone size	CDR3 DNA	CDR3 protein
TRBV6-1	TRBJ1-4	TRBD1	NA	TGTGCCAGCAGCTACAGGGGTGCTAATGAAAAACTGTTTTTT	CASSYRGANEKLFF
TRBV11-2	TRBJ2-2	TRBD2	once	TGTGCCAGCAGCAGTCAGGGACTAGCAACCGGGGAGCTGTTTTTT	CASSSQGLATGELFF
TRBV7-9	TRBJ2-3	TRBD2	NA	TGTGCCAGCAGCTTAAGACCGACAAGGGACTACACAGATACGCAGTATTTT	CASSLRPTRDYTDTQYF
TRBV11-3	TRBJ2-7	NA	NA	TGTGCCAGCAGCCCTCAGGGGCGGGCCGAGCAGTACTTC	CASSPQGRAEQYF
TRBV27	TRBJ2-7	NA	NA	TGTGCCAGCAACAAATCTCGAAACGAAGTGGCTTACGAGCAGTACTTC	CASNKSRNEVAYEQYF
TRBV5-6	TRBJ2-7	TRBD1	NA	TGTGCCAGCAGCTCCTCCGACAGGGCCGGTGAGCAGTACTTC	CASSSSDRAGEQYF
TRBV18	TRBJ2-7	TRBD1	NA	TGTGCCAGCTCACGGGACAGGAACTCCTACGAGCAGTACTTC	CASSRDRNSYEQYF
TRBV2	TRBJ1-5	TRBD1	few	TGTGCCAGCAGTGTGTCAGGGGGTCAGCCCCAGCATTTT	CASSVSGGQPQHF
TRBV10-1	TRBJ2-2	TRBD2	NA	TGCGCCAGCAGTGCGGGACTAGCGGGAGGAATCAACACCGGGGAGCTGTTTTTT	CASSAGLAGGINTGELFF
TRBV11-2	TRBJ2-3	NA	NA	TGTGCCAGCAGCCCGACGGGTACGCAGTATTTT	CASSPTGTQYF
TRBV14	TRBJ2-2	TRBD1	NA	TGTGCCAGCAGCCAATGGAGACAGGGGGCCAACACCGGGGAGCTGTTTTTT	CASSQWRQGANTGELFF
TRBV6-5	TRBJ2-1	NA	NA	TGTGCCAGCAGCCCTTTTTTGTTTGGCTATGAGCAGTTCTTC	CASSPFLFGYEQFF
TRBV9	TRBJ1-1	NA	NA	TGTGCCAGCAGCGTAGGAGACTTCCTCACTGAAGCTTTCTTT	CASSVGDFLTEAFF
TRBV2	TRBJ2-3	NA	NA	TGTGCCAGCAGGCGGGGGCTCGGCACAGATACGCAGTATTTT	CASRRGLGTDTQYF
TRBV2	TRBJ1-3	NA	once	TGTGCCAGCAGTGAAGCGAGGGTGGGGGGAAACACCATATATTTT	CASSEARVGGNTIYF
TRBV19	TRBJ1-2	TRBD1	NA	TGTGCCAGTACCCGAACAGGGGGCGGCTACACCTTC	CASTRTGGGYTF
TRBV10-3	TRBJ1-5	TRBD1	NA	TGTGCCATCAGAAAACAGGGGGCAGGCAATCAGCCCCAGCATTTT	CAIRKQGAGNQPQHF
TRBV19	TRBJ1-6	NA	NA	TGTGCCAGTAGGACGGGGGGAAATTCACCCCTCCACTTT	CASRTGGNSPLHF
TRBV6-5	TRBJ1-2	NA	NA	TGTGCCAGCAGTTACTCGAATAGGGCAGGGGATGGCTACACCTTC	CASSYSNRAGDGYTF
TRBV14	TRBJ2-7	TRBD1	NA	TGTGCCAGCAGCCTCAGGCCGAGACAGGGATACGAGCAGTACTTC	CASSLRPRQGYEQYF
TRBV27	TRBJ2-7	TRBD2	NA	TGTGCCAGCAGTCAAGTTCGCGGGAGCCTAACCTACGAGCAGTACTTC	CASSQVRGSLTYEQYF
TRBV7-9	TRBJ2-1	TRBD1	NA	TGTGCCAGCAGCTGGGGACAGAGAGATGAGCAGTTCTTC	CASSWGQRDEQFF
TRBV6-4	TRBJ2-1	NA	NA	TGTGCCAGCAGTGAAGATATGGTTAGCGGCGCGGGGGAGCAGTTCTTC	CASSEDMVSGAGEQFF
TRBV9	TRBJ2-3	TRBD2	NA	TGTGCCAGCAGCGTTAGCGGGGGGGCCTCAGATACGCAGTATTTT	CASSVSGGASDTQYF
TRBV9	TRBJ2-3	TRBD1	NA	TGTGCCAGCAGCGCCCCGGGACAGCGCACAGATACGCAGTATTTT	CASSAPGQRTDTQYF
TRBV4-1	TRBJ2-1	NA	once	TGCGCCAGCAGCCAATCACCGGGAAACAATGAGCAGTTCTTC	CASSQSPGNNEQFF
TRBV6-5	TRBJ2-7	NA	NA	TGTGCCAGCAGGGGCCCCGGACACTCCTACGAGCAGTACTTC	CASRGPGHSYEQYF
TRBV9	TRBJ2-2	TRBD2	NA	TGTGCCAGCACTGTGGGGACTACAAACACCGGGGAGCTGTTTTTT	CASTVGTTNTGELFF
TRBV5-4	TRBJ2-7	TRBD2	few	TGTGCCAGCAGCCCGCCTTCGACTAGCGGCTCCTACGAGCAGTACTTC	CASSPPSTSGSYEQYF
TRBV6-1	TRBJ2-7	TRBD2	NA	TGTGCCAGCGTTTTTTCCAGCGGGAGCTACGAGCAGTACTTC	CASVFSSGSYEQYF
TRBV4-2	TRBJ1-1	TRBD1	NA	TGTGCCAGCAGCCAAGTCCTGGGACAGGGGGCAGGTAGCACTGAAGCTTTCTTT	CASSQVLGQGAGSTEAFF
TRBV28	TRBJ1-5	TRBD1	NA	TGTGCCAGCAGTTTACACAGGGGGCGAAGGGTCAATCAGCCCCAGCATTTT	CASSLHRGRRVNQPQHF
TRBV4-1	TRBJ2-5	NA	NA	TGCGCCAGCAGCCAACCACAAGAGACCCAGTACTTC	CASSQPQETQYF
TRBV7-8	TRBJ2-1	TRBD1	few	TGTGCCAGCAGCTTAGGACCATCGGGACAGGGATACAATGAGCAGTTCTTC	CASSLGPSGQGYNEQFF
TRBV29-1	TRBJ2-7	TRBD1	NA	TGCAGCGTTGTATCCGGGACAGGGATATACGAGCAGTACTTC	CSVVSGTGIYEQYF
TRBV2	TRBJ1-3	NA	few	TGTGCCAGCAGCGTTAAAGGAGACACCATATATTTT	CASSVKGDTIYF
TRBV27	TRBJ1-2	NA	NA	TGTGCCAGCAGTTTCCTTGCGGAGGGATGGAACTATGGCTACACCTTC	CASSFLAEGWNYGYTF
TRBV30	TRBJ2-2	NA	NA	TGTGCCTCCACCTCCCAGGGCAGGAACACCGGGGAGCTGTTTTTT	CASTSQGRNTGELFF
TRBV28	TRBJ1-1	NA	NA	TGTGCCAGCAGTTTTCGATTGCGGGCCCACACTGAAGCTTTCTTT	CASSFRLRAHTEAFF
TRBV27	TRBJ2-7	TRBD2	NA	TGTGCCAGCAAGAAGTGGCCCGGGACTAGCGTATACGAGCAGTACTTC	CASKKWPGTSVYEQYF
TRBV25-1	TRBJ2-1	NA	NA	TGTGCCAGCAGTGACGGAGGTCAGGGGTTTAAGAATGAGCAGTTCTTC	CASSDGGQGFKNEQFF
TRBV27	TRBJ1-5	TRBD1	NA	TGTGCCAGCAGTTTCGGCGACAGGGCGGGTAATCAGCCCCAGCATTTT	CASSFGDRAGNQPQHF
TRBV5-1	TRBJ2-7	TRBD1	NA	TGCGCCAGCAGCTTGACAGGGGCCGTTTCCCCCTACGAGCAGTACTTC	CASSLTGAVSPYEQYF
TRBV28	TRBJ1-4	NA	NA	TGTGCCAGCCGTTCGGGGGGGGCCAGGGGTCTGTTTTTT	CASRSGGARGLFF
TRBV7-6	TRBJ2-1	TRBD1	NA	TGTGCCAGCAGCTTAGATGAGACAGGGGCAAGTCGTGGTTTCTTC	CASSLDETGASRGFF
TRBV27	TRBJ2-1	TRBD2	NA	TGTGCCAGCAGTTTCGGACTAGCGGGAGGGAATGAGCAGTTCTTC	CASSFGLAGGNEQFF
TRBV2	TRBJ1-3	NA	NA	TGTGCCAGCACGGCTGGAAACACCATATATTTT	CASTAGNTIYF
TRBV19	TRBJ2-7	NA	NA	TGTGCCAGTAGCGAGACAGTTGAAGGCTACGAGCAGTACTTC	CASSETVEGYEQYF
TRBV20-1	TRBJ1-4	NA	once	TGCAGTGGCAGTATAAATGAAAAACTGTTTTTT	CSGSINEKLFF
TRBV9	TRBJ2-5	NA	once	TGTGCCAGCAGCGCAACCCCGGCCACAGGGTGGAGAGAGACCCAGTACTTC	CASSATPATGWRETQYF
TRBV19	TRBJ1-1	NA	NA	TGTGCCAGTATGGGGCGGGAAACGGTATTTGAAGCTTTCTTT	CASMGRETVFEAFF
TRBV27	TRBJ2-7	TRBD2	NA	TGTGCCAGCAGTCACACTAGCGGGAGGCCTAATGCCGAGCAGTACTTC	CASSHTSGRPNAEQYF
TRBV5-6	TRBJ2-7	NA	NA	TGTGCCAGCAGCTTATCCGGGATCTCCTACGAGCAGTACTTC	CASSLSGISYEQYF
TRBV7-9	TRBJ2-5	NA	few	TGTGCCAGCAGCTTTCTAATTGAGACCCAGTACTTC	CASSFLIETQYF
TRBV7-9	TRBJ1-5	NA	few	TGTGCCAGCAGCTACTTAGGGGATAATAGCAATCAGCCCCAGCATTTT	CASSYLGDNSNQPQHF
TRBV5-8	TRBJ2-3	NA	NA	TGTGCCAGCAGCTTGGGGCAACGGGGCACAGATACGCAGTATTTT	CASSLGQRGTDTQYF
TRBV5-4	TRBJ2-3	TRBD2	NA	TGTGCCAGCAGCTCACTTTTTACTAGCGGGAGTACAGATACGCAGTATTTT	CASSSLFTSGSTDTQYF